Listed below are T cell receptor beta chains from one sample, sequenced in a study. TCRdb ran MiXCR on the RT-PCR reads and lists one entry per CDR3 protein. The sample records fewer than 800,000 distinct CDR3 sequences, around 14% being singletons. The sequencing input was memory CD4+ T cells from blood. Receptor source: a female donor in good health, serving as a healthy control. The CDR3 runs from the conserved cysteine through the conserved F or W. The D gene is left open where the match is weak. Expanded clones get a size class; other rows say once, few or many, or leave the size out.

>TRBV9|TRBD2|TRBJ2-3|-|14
CASSVGGGTGTQYF
TGTGCCAGCAGCGTAGGCGGGGGGACCGGTACGCAGTATTTT
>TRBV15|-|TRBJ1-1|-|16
CATSLMLDRFFTEAFF
TGTGCCACCAGCCTGATGCTCGACAGGTTTTTTACTGAAGCTTTCTTT
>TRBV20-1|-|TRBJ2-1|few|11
CSARDTQGQFF
TGCAGTGCTAGAGATACGCAGGGTCAGTTCTTC
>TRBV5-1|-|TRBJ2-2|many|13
CASSPKNTGELFF
TGCGCCAGCAGCCCGAAGAACACCGGGGAGCTGTTTTTT
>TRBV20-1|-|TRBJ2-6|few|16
CSARSDSLSGANVLTF
TGCAGTGCTAGATCGGACAGCCTCTCTGGGGCCAACGTCCTGACTTTC
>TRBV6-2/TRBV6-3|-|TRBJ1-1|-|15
CASSWVYDPNTEAFF
TGTGCCAGCAGTTGGGTTTATGACCCGAACACTGAAGCTTTCTTT
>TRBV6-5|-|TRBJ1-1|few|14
CASRAETGRLGAFF
TGTGCCAGCCGGGCCGAGACAGGTCGGTTGGGAGCTTTCTTT
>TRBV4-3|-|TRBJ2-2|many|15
CASSPRSGSPGELFF
TGCGCCAGCAGCCCCCGGTCAGGGTCTCCCGGGGAGCTGTTTTTT
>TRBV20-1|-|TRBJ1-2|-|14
CSASQQGTSSGYTF
TGCAGTGCTAGTCAACAGGGCACGAGCAGCGGCTACACCTTC
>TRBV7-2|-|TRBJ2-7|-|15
CASSFRDQGSYEQYF
TGTGCCAGCAGCTTCCGGGACCAGGGGTCCTACGAGCAGTACTTC
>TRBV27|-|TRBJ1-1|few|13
CASTGASRREAFF
TGTGCCAGCACAGGGGCATCACGACGGGAAGCTTTCTTT
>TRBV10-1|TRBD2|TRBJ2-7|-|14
CASHSGSGIDEQYF
TGCGCCAGCCATAGCGGGAGTGGAATCGACGAGCAGTACTTC
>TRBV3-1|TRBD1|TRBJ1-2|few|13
CASNSGQGYGYTF
TGTGCCAGCAATAGCGGACAGGGGTATGGCTACACCTTC
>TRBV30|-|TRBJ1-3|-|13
CAWQLSHGNTIYF
TGTGCCTGGCAGCTTAGTCATGGAAACACCATATATTTT
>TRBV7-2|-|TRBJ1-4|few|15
CASSLGGARSEKLFF
TGTGCCAGCAGCTTAGGGGGGGCGCGGAGTGAAAAACTGTTTTTT
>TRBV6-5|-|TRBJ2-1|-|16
CASSYNGRGVGNEQFF
TGTGCCAGCAGTTATAATGGGCGGGGAGTGGGAAATGAGCAGTTCTTC
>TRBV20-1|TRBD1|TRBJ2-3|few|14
CSETTGQDLNTQYF
TGCAGTGAAACGACAGGGCAGGACTTAAATACGCAGTATTTT
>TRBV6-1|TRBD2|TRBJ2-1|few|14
CASSAGSGTNEQFF
TGTGCCAGCAGTGCGGGTAGCGGGACCAATGAGCAGTTCTTC
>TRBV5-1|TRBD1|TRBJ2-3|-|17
CASSRTGTGSGTDTQYF
TGCGCCAGCAGCAGGACCGGGACAGGGTCGGGCACAGATACGCAGTATTTT
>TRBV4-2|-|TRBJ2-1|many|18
CASSQEDSKGGNYNEQFF
TGTGCCAGCAGCCAAGAGGACAGTAAAGGGGGGAACTACAATGAGCAGTTCTTC
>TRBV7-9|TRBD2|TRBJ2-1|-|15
CASSLELAGRNEQFF
TGTGCCAGCAGCTTAGAACTAGCGGGGAGGAATGAGCAGTTCTTC
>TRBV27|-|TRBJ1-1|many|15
CASGRQPGGDTEAFF
TGTGCCAGCGGCCGACAGCCCGGCGGGGACACTGAAGCTTTCTTT
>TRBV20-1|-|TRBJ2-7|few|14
CSASIGGEKIEQYF
TGCAGTGCTAGTATAGGGGGAGAGAAGATCGAGCAGTACTTC
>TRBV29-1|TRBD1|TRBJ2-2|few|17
CSVRDRAYGTNTGELFF
TGCAGCGTCCGGGACAGGGCCTATGGGACGAACACCGGGGAGCTGTTTTTT
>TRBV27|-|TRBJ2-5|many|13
CASQGTAGGTQYF
TGTGCCAGCCAAGGGACTGCTGGGGGGACCCAGTACTTC
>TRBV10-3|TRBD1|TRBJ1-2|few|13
CAISGQGPVNYTF
TGTGCCATCAGTGGACAGGGGCCCGTCAACTACACCTTC
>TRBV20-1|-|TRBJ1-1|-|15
CSARVGASGNTEAFF
TGCAGTGCTAGAGTTGGGGCATCCGGAAACACTGAAGCTTTCTTT
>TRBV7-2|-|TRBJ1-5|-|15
CASSLDAGLNQPQHF
TGTGCCAGCAGCTTAGATGCAGGGCTCAATCAGCCCCAGCATTTT